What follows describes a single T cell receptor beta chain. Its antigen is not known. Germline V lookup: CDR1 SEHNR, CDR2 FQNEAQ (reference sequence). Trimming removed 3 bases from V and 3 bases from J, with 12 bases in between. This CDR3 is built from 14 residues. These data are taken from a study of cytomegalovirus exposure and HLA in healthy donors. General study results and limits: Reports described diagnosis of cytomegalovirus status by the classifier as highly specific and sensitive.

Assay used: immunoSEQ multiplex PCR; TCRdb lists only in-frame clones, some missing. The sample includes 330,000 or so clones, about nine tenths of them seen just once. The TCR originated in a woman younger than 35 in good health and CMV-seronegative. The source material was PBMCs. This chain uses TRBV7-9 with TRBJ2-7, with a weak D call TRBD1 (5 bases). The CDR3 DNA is TGTGCCAGCAGCTTCCCGGACACAAACTACGAGCAGTACTTC. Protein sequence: CASSFPDTNYEQYF.